The source of this T cell receptor beta chain is a study of cytomegalovirus exposure and HLA in healthy donors. Overall study findings and caveats: About 180 TCR beta chains were listed as cytomegalovirus-associated.

Primers: 60 Vbeta forward and 13 Jbeta reverse. Some clones are missing from TCRdb's copy, which holds only in-frame ones; the method was immunoSEQ multiplex PCR. The sample has about 36,000 clones, about 72% seen once. A remark on this clone: The antigen is unknown.

The V gene's germline CDR1 is MGHDK and CDR2 SYGVNS. The CDR3 has 14 amino acids. V was clipped by 5 bases and J by 2 bases; unmatched bases: 6. The receptor comes from a man under 40 in good health and CMV-seronegative. The rearrangement links TRBV25-1 to TRBJ2-7; 7 bases align to TRBD1. Sequencing used PBMCs. CDR3 coding DNA: TGTGCCAGCAGTCCCCGGGACAGTACCTACGAGCAGTACTTC. It yields the protein CASSPRDSTYEQYF.